Presented here are 24 T cell receptor beta chains from one specimen sequenced in a study of T cell responses to AZD1222 COVID-19 vaccine. Assay: immunoSEQ multiplex PCR; the TCRdb copy retains only in-frame clones and omits some. This sample has 150,000 to 250,000 clones, with approximately 90% found just once. Sequenced here: peripheral blood, sampled 28 days after the second AZD1222 dose. All receptors come from an adult who received the AZD1222 COVID-19 vaccine.

V usage is TRBV5-1 and J usage is TRBJ2-5; 9 bases are a match to TRBD2. CDR1 is SGHRS, CDR2 YFSETQ, per germline. V dropped 0 bases and J dropped 4; count of bases not matched to a gene: 4. The CDR3 is 15 amino acids. CDR3 coding DNA: TGCGCCAGCAGCTTGGTTGCGGGAGGGTCAGAGACCCAGTACTTC. The encoded protein is CASSLVAGGSETQYF.

The V gene is TRBV7-9, the J gene TRBJ1-3; unclear D gene. This CDR3 comprises 15 residues. Germline V gene sequence: CDR1 SEHNR, CDR2 FQNEAQ (reference sequence). Trimming removed 1 base at V and 2 bases at J, with 9 bases between. The CDR3 reads CASSLGQITGNTIYF. The DNA of the CDR3 is TGTGCCAGCAGCTTAGGGCAGATCACTGGAAACACCATATATTTT.

V usage is TRBV30 and J usage is TRBJ2-7, with D tentatively TRBD1 or TRBD2 (6 bases each). The CDR3 runs 16 residues. Looked up from germline, CDR1 is GTSNPN and CDR2 is SVGIG (reference sequence). With 4 bases removed from V and 5 bases from J, the gap between germline ends came to 24 bases. CDR3 DNA sequence: TGTGCCTGGATATCGGCGGGTAGGGGGGCTTACCACGAGCAGTACTTC. Translating it yields CAWISAGRGAYHEQYF.

The V gene is TRBV2, the J gene TRBJ1-6, with 10 bases that match TRBD1. Trimming took 1 base from V and 5 from J; bases not matched to a gene: 5. The germline gives CDR1 SNHLY, CDR2 FYNNEI. CDR3 length: 17 amino acids. The CDR3 loop reads CASSEGFGTGDNSPLHF. The DNA for the CDR3 is TGTGCCAGCAGTGAAGGATTCGGGACAGGGGATAATTCACCCCTCCACTTT.

This clone has a single count. This sequence joins TRBV12-5 and TRBJ1-2, with D hard to call. V lost 3 bases to trimming and J lost 4 bases, with 21 bases between them. Germline V CDR1 and CDR2: LGHNT, FRNRAP. The CDR3 totals 17 residues. The CDR3 region has the DNA TGTGCTAGTGGTTTCCACGACAAGACCAACCTGGGCTATGGCTACACCTTC. It specifies CASGFHDKTNLGYGYTF. Based on the CDR3 plus reference TRBV12-5 and TRBJ1-2, the full variable domain is DARVTQTPRHKVTEMGQEVTMRCQPILGHNTVFWYRQTMMQGLELLAYFRNRAPLDDSGMPKDRFSAEMPDATLATLKIQPSEPRDSAVYFCASGFHDKTNLGYGYTFGSGTRLTVV.

The rearrangement links TRBV30 to TRBJ2-2; D remains unclear. In germline, CDR1 is GTSNPN, CDR2 SVGIG (reference sequence). The CDR3 has 11 amino acids. V shed 8 bases and J shed 1 base, with 5 bases lying between them. This chain's CDR3 is CAAGNTGELFF. CDR3 sequence (DNA): TGTGCCGCAGGGAACACCGGGGAGCTGTTTTTT.

The gene calls are TRBV5-1 and TRBJ1-2, with D tentatively TRBD1 (5 bases). The CDR3 runs to 16 residues. Germline V gene data show CDR1 as SGHRS and CDR2 as YFSETQ. V dropped 0 bases and J dropped 6 bases, with 18 bases sitting between them. CDR3 protein: CASSLAGGVMGNGYTF. Here the CDR3 DNA reads TGCGCCAGCAGCTTGGCCGGGGGTGTTATGGGTAATGGCTACACCTTC.

The chain uses TRBV12-3 or TRBV12-4 and TRBJ1-1, with D perhaps matching TRBD1 (5 bases). The V end was cut by 2 bases, the J end by 9 bases, with 10 bases between. The length of the CDR3 is 12 residues. CDR3 DNA: TGTGCCAGCAGTTTATGGGGGGGACAAGCTTTCTTT. As protein: CASSLWGGQAFF.

The V gene is TRBV6-5, the J gene TRBJ2-3, with D uncertain. The germline V and J ends were trimmed by 5 bases and 2 bases, with 14 bases remaining between them. CDR1 is MNHEY, CDR2 SVGAGI, per germline. This CDR3 is 15 amino acids long. The CDR3 DNA reads TGTGCCAGCAGTATCACGGGCGGAATCACAGATACGCAGTATTTT. It specifies CASSITGGITDTQYF.

Details on this clone: The sample contains more than one DNA sequence encoding this CDR3. The chain has TRBV5-1 and TRBJ1-3; D possibly corresponds to TRBD1 (5 bases). Trimming took 1 base from V and 2 from J, leaving 10 bases between them. CDR1 is SGHRS, CDR2 YFSETQ, per germline. This CDR3 spans 15 amino acids. CDR3 in amino acids: CASSLSGGTGNTIYF. As DNA, the CDR3 is TGCGCCAGCAGCTTGTCGGGGGGAACTGGAAACACCATATATTTT.

This chain uses TRBV28 with TRBJ1-1; 8 bases match TRBD1. Germline values: CDR1 MDHEN, CDR2 SYDVKM. The CDR3 is 15 amino acids. With 5 bases clipped from V and 4 bases from J, the junction kept 9 bases outside the gene matches. The CDR3 here is CASSPWTGKPTEAFF. The CDR3 DNA follows: TGTGCCAGCAGTCCCTGGACAGGGAAGCCCACTGAAGCTTTCTTT.

CDR3 sequence (DNA): TGCGCCAGCAGCCAGCCCCCCGCCGAGCAGTACTTC. It translates to CASSQPPAEQYF. The chain has TRBV4-1 and TRBJ2-7, with no clear D. CDR1 MGHRA and CDR2 YSYEKL come from the germline V gene. The CDR3 has 12 amino acids. Trimming stripped 3 bases from V and 6 bases from J, with 9 bases between.

The chain has TRBV7-8 and TRBJ2-5; D unresolved. Germline CDR1 SGHVS, CDR2 FQNEAQ. Deletions cut 5 bases from V and 0 bases from J, with 4 bases between. The CDR3 is 12 residues long. CDR3 DNA: TGTGCCAGCAGCGGACACCAAGAGACCCAGTACTTC. Translation: CASSGHQETQYF.

The V call is TRBV19, the J call TRBJ1-1; D may be TRBD1 (5 bases). The CDR3 extends over 14 amino acids. V was clipped by 3 bases and J by 6 bases, with 14 bases between them. Looked up from germline, CDR1 is LNHDA and CDR2 is SQIVND (reference sequence). The CDR3 DNA reads as TGTGCCAGTAGTATTCGGGGGAGTTGGGCTGAAGCTTTCTTT. Translating it yields CASSIRGSWAEAFF.

The genes are TRBV27 and TRBJ2-1; 9 positions match TRBD2. V gave up 3 bases and J gave up 5 bases; unmatched junction bases: 8. The CDR3 has 16 residues. Germline loops: CDR1 MNHEY, CDR2 SMNVEV (reference sequence). The CDR3, as DNA: TGTGCCAGCAGTTTTATGGCGGGAGGGCCCCACAATGAGCAGTTCTTC. It specifies CASSFMAGGPHNEQFF.

The gene calls are TRBV7-6 and TRBJ1-4; a possible D gene is TRBD1 (6 bases). This CDR3 comprises 15 residues. V was clipped by 4 bases and J by 6 bases, with 15 bases between them. The V gene's germline CDR1 is SGHVS and CDR2 FNYEAQ. Written as DNA, the CDR3 is TGTGCCAGCAGCTCTACCCCGGGACACGATGAAAAACTGTTTTTT. Translated: CASSSTPGHDEKLFF.

This clone was detected once. The chain has TRBV4-2 and TRBJ2-5, with 9 bases fitting TRBD2. The CDR3 runs to 19 residues. Germline V gene sequence: CDR1 LGHNA, CDR2 YNFKEQ. V dropped 1 base and J dropped 5; count of bases not matched to a gene: 17. CDR3 protein: CASSQVLASGEGTGETQYF. CDR3 sequence (DNA): TGTGCCAGCAGCCAAGTCTTGGCTAGCGGGGAGGGGACGGGGGAGACCCAGTACTTC.

This chain connects TRBV5-1 to TRBJ2-1, with 11 bases matching TRBD2. CDR1 is SGHRS, CDR2 YFSETQ, per germline. J lost 7 bases, V lost 5 bases, and 5 bases had no gene match. CDR3 size: 14 residues. DNA of the CDR3: TGCGCCAGCAGGGGACTAGCGGCAGGGAATGAGCAGTTCTTC. The encoded protein is CASRGLAAGNEQFF.

This clone was picked up one time. This chain links TRBV28 with TRBJ1-4; D gene unclear. Trimming removed 8 bases at V and 10 bases at J, with 20 bases between. Germline-derived CDR1 and CDR2 are MDHEN and SYDVKM. The CDR3 covers 14 residues. The CDR3 DNA follows: TGTGCCAGCCGCCTCGAAAGTAAAGTCGGAAAACTGTTTTTT. Translated, it gives CASRLESKVGKLFF.

This chain links TRBV9 with TRBJ2-5; 9 bases map to TRBD1. V lost 0 bases, J lost 5 bases, and 8 bases stayed unmatched. CDR1 is SGDLS, CDR2 YYNGEE, per germline. This CDR3 contains 16 residues. The chain's CDR3 is CASSVASTGGKETQYF. The DNA of the CDR3 is TGTGCCAGCAGCGTAGCTTCGACAGGGGGGAAGGAGACCCAGTACTTC.

V is TRBV7-9 and J is TRBJ2-2; D call uncertain. Trimming cost V 7 bases and J 4 bases, with 10 bases left between them. Germline CDR1 reads SEHNR; CDR2 reads FQNEAQ (reference sequence). This CDR3 has 13 residues. The CDR3: CASTDGLTGELFF. DNA of the CDR3: TGTGCCAGCACGGACGGTCTCACCGGGGAGCTGTTTTTT.

This chain connects TRBV7-6 to TRBJ1-3; D might be TRBD1 (5 bases). The V gene lost 2 bases and the J gene lost 4 bases, with 9 bases spanning the gap. Germline V gene data show CDR1 as SGHVS and CDR2 as FNYEAQ. There are 14 residues in the CDR3. DNA for the CDR3: TGTGCCAGCAGCTTATGGGGGAGGGGAAACACCATATATTTT. Its translation is CASSLWGRGNTIYF.

This chain uses TRBV19 with TRBJ1-5; 7 nucleotides match TRBD1. J lost 1 base, V lost 0 bases, and 3 bases had no gene match. Per the germline V gene, CDR1 is LNHDA and CDR2 is SQIVND (reference sequence). This CDR3 has 16 residues. Written as DNA, the CDR3 is TGTGCCAGTAGTATAGAAGGGACAGTCAGCAATCAGCCCCAGCATTTT. Amino acids: CASSIEGTVSNQPQHF.

For the CDR3, the DNA is TGTGCCACCAGCAGAGTGGAGATTACGGAGACCCAGTACTTC. This sequence encodes CATSRVEITETQYF. V usage is TRBV15 and J usage is TRBJ2-5; D call uncertain. Germline V gives CDR1 LNHNV, CDR2 YYDKDF (reference sequence). The V end lost 1 base, the J end lost 5 bases, and 11 bases lay between the germline ends. This CDR3 has 14 residues.